This TCR beta chain appears in the sequencing data of a study of T cell repertoires in cytomegalovirus infection. One entry per CDR3 protein, called by TCRdb with MiXCR from the reads. The sample lists about 330,000 distinct CDR3 sequences, over 7.5% occurring once. Trimming cost V 3 bases and J 6 bases; bases outside gene matches: 7. The CDR3 totals 14 residues. Sequencing input: PBMCs. The chain has TRBV7-1 and TRBJ1-2, with 7 nucleotides matching TRBD1. TRBV7-1 is designated an ORF whose function remains uncertain. The receptor comes from a human donor in good health (CMV status not recorded). Some clones in this sample may be carry-over from other donors' samples. The CDR3 DNA sequence: TGTGCCAGCAGCTCGTTAGGGGGCGCGCATGGCTACACCTTC. This translates into CASSSLGGAHGYTF.